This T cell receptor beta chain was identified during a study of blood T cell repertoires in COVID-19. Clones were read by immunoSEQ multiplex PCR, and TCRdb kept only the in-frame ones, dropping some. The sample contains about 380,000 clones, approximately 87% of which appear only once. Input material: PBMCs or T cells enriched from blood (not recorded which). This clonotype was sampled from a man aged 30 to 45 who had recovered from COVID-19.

The CDR3 DNA sequence: TGTGCCAGCAGTTACTCGATAGGGAGCCCCCACACTGAAGCTTTCTTT. Protein: CASSYSIGSPHTEAFF. This chain links TRBV6-5 with TRBJ1-1; D is ambiguous. Trimming took off 0 bases at V and 3 bases at J, with 14 bases between the two ends. The CDR3 has 16 residues. Germline CDR1 reads MNHEY; CDR2 reads SVGAGI.